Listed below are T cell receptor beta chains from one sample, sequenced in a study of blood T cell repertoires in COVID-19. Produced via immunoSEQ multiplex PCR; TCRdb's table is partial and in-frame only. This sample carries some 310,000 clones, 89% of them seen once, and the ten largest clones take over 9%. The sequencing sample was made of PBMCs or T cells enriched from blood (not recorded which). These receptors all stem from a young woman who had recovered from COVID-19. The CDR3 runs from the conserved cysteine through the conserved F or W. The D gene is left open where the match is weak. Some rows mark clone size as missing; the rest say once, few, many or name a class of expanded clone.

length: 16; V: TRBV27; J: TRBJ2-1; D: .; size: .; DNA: TGTGCCAGCAGTTTAGGAGCACCCCTTCTCGAGAATGAGCAGTTCTTC; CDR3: CASSLGAPLLENEQFF
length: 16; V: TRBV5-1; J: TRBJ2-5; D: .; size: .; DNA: TGCGCCAGCAGCTTGTGGGTCAGCCTGGCGGAAGAGACCCAGTACTTC; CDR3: CASSLWVSLAEETQYF
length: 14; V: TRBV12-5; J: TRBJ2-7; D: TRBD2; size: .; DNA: TGTGCTAGCCGACGGACTAGTGTCCCCTACGAGCAGTACTTC; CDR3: CASRRTSVPYEQYF
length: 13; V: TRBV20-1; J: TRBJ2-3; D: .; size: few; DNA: TGCAGTGCTAGTCAGGTTAGCACAGATACGCAGTATTTT; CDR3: CSASQVSTDTQYF
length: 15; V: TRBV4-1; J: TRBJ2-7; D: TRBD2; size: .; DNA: TGCGCCAGCAGGACGCGGGAGAACGGGATCTACGAGCAGTACTTC; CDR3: CASRTRENGIYEQYF
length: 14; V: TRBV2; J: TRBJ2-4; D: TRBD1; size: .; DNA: TGTGCCAGCAAGAGTACAGGGGCCGGGAACATTCAGTACTTC; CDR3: CASKSTGAGNIQYF
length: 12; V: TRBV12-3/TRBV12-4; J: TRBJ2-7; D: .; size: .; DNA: TGTGCCAGCAGCCTCGTGGGCCACGAGCAGTACTTC; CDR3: CASSLVGHEQYF
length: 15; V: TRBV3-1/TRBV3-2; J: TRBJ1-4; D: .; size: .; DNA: TGTGCCAGCAGCCTTAGGCCCAGAGGTAATGAAAAACTGTTTTTT; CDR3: CASSLRPRGNEKLFF
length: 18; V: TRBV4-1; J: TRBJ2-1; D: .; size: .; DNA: TGCGCCAGCAGCCAAGAGTTTACTACCCCCTTATCCTACAATGAGCAGTTCTTC; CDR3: CASSQEFTTPLSYNEQFF
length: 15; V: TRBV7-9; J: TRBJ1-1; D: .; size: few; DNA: TGTGCCAGCAGCTTAGGGTGGTCACAGGCCACTGAAGCTTTCTTT; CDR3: CASSLGWSQATEAFF
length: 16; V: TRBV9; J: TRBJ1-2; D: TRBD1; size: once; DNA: TGTGCCAGCAGCTTACGACAGGGGGCAATTGAAGATGGCTACACCTTC; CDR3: CASSLRQGAIEDGYTF
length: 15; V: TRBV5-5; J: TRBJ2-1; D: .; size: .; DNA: TGTGCCAGCAGCTCCGGACAGAATCTCTACAATGAGCAGTTCTTC; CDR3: CASSSGQNLYNEQFF
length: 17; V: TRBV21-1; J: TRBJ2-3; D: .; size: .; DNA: TGTGCCAGCAGCAAAGGTAAATCAGGGGGTAGTGCAGATACGCAGTATTTT; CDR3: CASSKGKSGGSADTQYF
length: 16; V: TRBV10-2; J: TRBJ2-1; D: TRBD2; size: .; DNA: TGCGCCAGCAGTGTCATAGCGGGAGGATCCTACAATGAGCAGTTCTTC; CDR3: CASSVIAGGSYNEQFF
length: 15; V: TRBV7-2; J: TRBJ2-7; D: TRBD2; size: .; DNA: TGTGCCAGCAGCCCCCTAGCGGGAGGGTCCTACGAGCAGTACTTC; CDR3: CASSPLAGGSYEQYF
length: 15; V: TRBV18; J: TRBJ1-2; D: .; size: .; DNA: TGTGCCAGCTCACTATCACAGGGCCCTTCCTATGGCTACACCTTC; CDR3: CASSLSQGPSYGYTF
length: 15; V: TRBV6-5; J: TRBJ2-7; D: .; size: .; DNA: TGTGCCAGCAGCCGCCGGACGGACTCCTACTACGAGCAGTACTTC; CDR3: CASSRRTDSYYEQYF
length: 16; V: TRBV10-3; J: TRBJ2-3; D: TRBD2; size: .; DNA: TGTGCCATCAGTCCTCGGGAGGGGATACGCACAGATACGCAGTATTTT; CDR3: CAISPREGIRTDTQYF
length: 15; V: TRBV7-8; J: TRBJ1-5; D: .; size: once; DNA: TGTGCCAGCAGCTTAGTTCGGACACAGGTCGAGCCCCAGCATTTT; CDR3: CASSLVRTQVEPQHF
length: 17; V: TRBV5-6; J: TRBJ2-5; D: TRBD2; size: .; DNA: TGTGCCAGCAGCTGGGGACTAGCGGGATCCAGAGTTGGGACCCAGTACTTC; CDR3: CASSWGLAGSRVGTQYF
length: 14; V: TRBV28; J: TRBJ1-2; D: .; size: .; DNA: TGTGCCAGCAGTTTCGTGACAGTTTCCTATGGCTACACCTTC; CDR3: CASSFVTVSYGYTF
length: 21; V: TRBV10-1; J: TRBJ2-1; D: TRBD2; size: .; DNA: TGCGCCAGCAGTGACTTAGTAGCGGGAGGGTCGGAAACTTCGGGCTACAATGAGCAGTTCTTC; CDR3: CASSDLVAGGSETSGYNEQFF
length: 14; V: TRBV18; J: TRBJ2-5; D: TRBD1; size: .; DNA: TGTGCCAGCTCACCAGAGACAGGGTTAGAGACCCAGTACTTC; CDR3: CASSPETGLETQYF
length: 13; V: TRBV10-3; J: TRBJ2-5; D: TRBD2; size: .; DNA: TGTGCCATCAGTGCGGGGGGGGAGGAGACCCAGTACTTC; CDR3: CAISAGGEETQYF
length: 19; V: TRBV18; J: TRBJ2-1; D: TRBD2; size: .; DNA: TGTGCCAGCTCACCACCCAGGACTAGCGGGTTGAGCTCCTACAATGAGCAGTTCTTC; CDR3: CASSPPRTSGLSSYNEQFF
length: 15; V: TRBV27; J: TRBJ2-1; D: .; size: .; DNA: TGTGCCAGCAGTTTAGGAGGGGGCCCATACAATGAGCAGTTCTTC; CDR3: CASSLGGGPYNEQFF
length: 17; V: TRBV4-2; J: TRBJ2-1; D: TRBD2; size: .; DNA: TGTGCCAGCAGCCAAGGTACACTAGCGGGAAGGTTGAATGAGCAGTTCTTC; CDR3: CASSQGTLAGRLNEQFF
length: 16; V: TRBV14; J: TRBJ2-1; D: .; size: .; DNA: TGTGCCAGCAGCACCGAAGTCGAGACAGAGTACAATGAGCAGTTCTTC; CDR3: CASSTEVETEYNEQFF
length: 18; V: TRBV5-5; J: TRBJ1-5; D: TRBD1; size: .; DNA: TGTGCCAGCAGCCTTAGACAGGGGCTGGGTATGAGCAATCAGCCCCAGCATTTT; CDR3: CASSLRQGLGMSNQPQHF
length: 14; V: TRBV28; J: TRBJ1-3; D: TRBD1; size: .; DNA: TGTGCCAGCAGCCCCGACAGGGTTGTAAACACCATATATTTT; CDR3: CASSPDRVVNTIYF
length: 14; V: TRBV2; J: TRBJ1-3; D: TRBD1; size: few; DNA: TGTGCCAGGGGGACAGGGATGGTCGGAAACACCATATATTTT; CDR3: CARGTGMVGNTIYF
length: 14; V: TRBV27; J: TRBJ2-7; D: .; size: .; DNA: TGTGCCAGCAGTTTGGCCCAGGGCGTCTACGAGCAGTACTTC; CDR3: CASSLAQGVYEQYF
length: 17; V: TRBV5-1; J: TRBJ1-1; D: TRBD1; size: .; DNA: TGCGCCAGCAGCGTCGGGACAGGGGGACAAGGGCTGCATGAAGCTTTCTTT; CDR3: CASSVGTGGQGLHEAFF
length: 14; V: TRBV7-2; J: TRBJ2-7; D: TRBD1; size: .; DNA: TGTGCCAGCGGGCCGGGACAGAGTTCCGACGAGCAGTACTTC; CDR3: CASGPGQSSDEQYF
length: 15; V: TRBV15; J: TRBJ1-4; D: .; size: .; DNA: TGTGCCACCAGCAGAGCAACAGGGCTGGGTGAAAAACTGTTTTTT; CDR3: CATSRATGLGEKLFF
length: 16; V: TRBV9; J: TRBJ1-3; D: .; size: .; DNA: TGTGCCAGCAGCGTAGAGGGACTACTCCCTGGAAACACCATATATTTT; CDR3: CASSVEGLLPGNTIYF
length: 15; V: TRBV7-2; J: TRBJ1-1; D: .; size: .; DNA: TGTGCCAGCAGCCTCCATTGGACAGCGAACACTGAAGCTTTCTTT; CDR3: CASSLHWTANTEAFF
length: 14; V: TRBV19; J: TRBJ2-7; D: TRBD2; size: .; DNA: TGTGCCAGTAGTATCGGGACTAGTGTTTACGAGCAGTACTTC; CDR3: CASSIGTSVYEQYF
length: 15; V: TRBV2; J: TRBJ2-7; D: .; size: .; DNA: TGTGCCAGCAGTGAGTCTCTGGACTTCACCTACGAGCAGTACTTC; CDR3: CASSESLDFTYEQYF
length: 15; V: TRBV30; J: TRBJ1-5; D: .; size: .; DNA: TGTGCCTGGAGCAGGGGTGGGGGTAGCAATCAGCCCCAGCATTTT; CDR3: CAWSRGGGSNQPQHF
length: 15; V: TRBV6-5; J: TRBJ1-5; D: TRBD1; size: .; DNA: TGTGCCAGCAGGACCGAGACAGGGGGTTTCCAGCCCCAGCATTTT; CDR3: CASRTETGGFQPQHF
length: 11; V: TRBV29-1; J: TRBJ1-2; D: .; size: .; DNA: TGCAGCGTCGACTATCCACGGGGCTACACCTTC; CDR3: CSVDYPRGYTF
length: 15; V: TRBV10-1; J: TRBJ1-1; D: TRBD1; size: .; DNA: TGCGCCAGCAGTGAACCGGGACAGGGGAACACTGAAGCTTTCTTT; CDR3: CASSEPGQGNTEAFF